This T cell receptor (beta chain) was retrieved from a study of blood T cells in healthy people across ages. This CDR3 region has 12 residues. Study-level points and caveats: PBMCs were not sorted, which prevented a conclusive comparison of naive versus antigen-experienced cells. Any changes in expanded clonotypes were possibly confounded, as donor CMV status remained unknown.

Through a sample-barcoded 5' primer and a J-beta primer mix, a second PCR was run for roughly 7 to 12 cycles. One entry per CDR3 protein, called by TCRdb with MiXCR from the 5' RACE reads. The table lists around 1.5 million distinct CDR3 sequences, about 32% of them singletons. Concerning this clonotype itself: Its target is unknown. The germline gene is not matched at one end of the junction; a read error may be the cause.

Material: blood. The V call is TRBV12-3 or TRBV12-4, the J call TRBJ2-3; no clear D. The receptor comes from a woman in her twenties or thirties in good health. CDR3 in DNA: TGTGCCAGCAGTGCCCGCACAGATGCGCAGTATTTT. This codes for CASSARTDAQYF.